This entry concerns a single T cell receptor beta chain. The antigen remains unidentified. V was trimmed by 7 bases and J by 11 bases, leaving 15 bases between them. Germline loops: CDR1 MNHEY, CDR2 SVGAGI. The CDR3 is 13 amino acids. The record originates from a study of T cell responses to AZD1222 COVID-19 vaccine. Only in-frame clones appear in the TCRdb table, and some are missing; sequencing was by immunoSEQ multiplex PCR. The repertoire consists of tens of thousands of clones, with 75% to 90% occurring once and the leading ten covering 2% to 3%. Whole-study results and caveats: Among AZD1222 vaccinees, only 5 to 7 were seropositive at baseline.

The rearrangement uses TRBV6-5 and TRBJ1-6, with D unclear. Sequencing was performed on peripheral blood, taken on day 0 of AZD1222 vaccination. The receptor was derived from an adult in good health. CDR3 nucleotides: TGTGCCAGCAAACGGGCGATGGTGGCACCCCTCCACTTT. This translates into CASKRAMVAPLHF.